This passage covers 16 T cell receptor beta chains from one sample sequenced in a study of CD8+ T cells in alopecia areata. Extraction and reverse transcription of RNA yielded cDNA as the sequencing template. Generated by immunoSEQ multiplex PCR, the TCRdb table keeps only in-frame clones and is missing some. The table shows more than 140,000 clones, with 86% occurring only once. Treatment in this sample: oral pan-JAK inhibitor, 5-10 mg twice daily. The sample in question was CD8+ T cells sorted from blood, obtained at week 4, from a patient treated with tofacitinib. The source of these receptors is a human donor with alopecia areata.

As regards this clone: The same CDR3 arises from other DNA sequences in this sample as well. The V gene is TRBV29-1, the J gene TRBJ2-1, with 13 bases that match TRBD2. This CDR3 is built from 15 residues. J lost 4 bases, V lost 1 base, and 1 base had no gene match. Germline V gene sequence: CDR1 SQVTM, CDR2 ANQGSEA. The CDR3 region is CSVEGLAGGYNEQFF. CDR3 coding DNA: TGCAGCGTTGAAGGACTAGCGGGAGGTTACAATGAGCAGTTCTTC.

The chain couples TRBV5-1 to TRBJ1-2; D gene ambiguous. The CDR3 spans 14 residues. Germline CDR1 reads SGHRS; CDR2 reads YFSETQ. V gave up 0 bases and J gave up 6 bases, with 12 bases separating them. As DNA, the CDR3 is TGCGCCAGCAGCTTGGCGGGCGGAGGAGATGGCTACACCTTC. Residues: CASSLAGGGDGYTF.

The chain is built from TRBV9 and TRBJ2-3; no definite D call. Germline assignment: CDR1 SGDLS and CDR2 YYNGEE. This CDR3 comprises 16 residues. Trimming took off 0 bases at V and 0 bases at J, with 11 bases between the two ends. CDR3 DNA: TGTGCCAGCAGCGTAGCTCCGGGCTCTAGCACAGATACGCAGTATTTT. This codes for CASSVAPGSSTDTQYF.

The chain employs TRBV7-9 and TRBJ2-1, with TRBD2 identical over 11 bases. The trim removed 5 bases at V and 9 bases at J, leaving 6 bases unmatched. The CDR3 contains 14 residues. Germline assignment: CDR1 SEHNR and CDR2 FQNEAQ (reference sequence). The CDR3 reads CASSPKTSGIEQFF. DNA for the CDR3: TGTGCCAGCAGCCCCAAGACTAGCGGGATTGAGCAGTTCTTC.

V is TRBV7-9 and J is TRBJ2-1, with 10 bases that match TRBD1. There are 15 residues in the CDR3. V shed 1 base and J 7 bases; nucleotides not matched to a gene: 4. Germline CDR1 SEHNR, CDR2 FQNEAQ (reference sequence). The CDR3 DNA is TGTGCCAGCAGCTTAGAGGGACAGGGGTGGAATGAGCAGTTCTTC. Its protein is CASSLEGQGWNEQFF.

This chain connects TRBV29-1 to TRBJ2-7, with 7 nucleotides matching TRBD1. This CDR3 contains 13 residues. Germline CDR1 reads SQVTM; CDR2 reads ANQGSEA. The ends lost 2 bases at V and 3 bases at J; junction bases unmatched: 4. In DNA, the CDR3 is TGCAGCGTTGAACTCCACAGGGGCTACGAGCAGTACTTC. Protein sequence: CSVELHRGYEQYF.

The chain is built from TRBV4-1 and TRBJ2-5; D remains unclear. V was trimmed by 1 base and J by 2 bases, leaving 11 bases between them. Per germline, CDR1 MGHRA and CDR2 YSYEKL. The CDR3 has 15 residues. As DNA, the CDR3 is TGCGCCAGCAGCCAAGGTCAGAGAATGCAAGAGACCCAGTACTTC. This gives the protein CASSQGQRMQETQYF.

The chain carries TRBV5-1 and TRBJ2-3; D possibly matches TRBD1 or TRBD2 (5 bases each). From germline, CDR1 is SGHRS and CDR2 YFSETQ. Trimming cost V 2 bases and J 8 bases, with 24 bases left between them. The CDR3 totals 17 residues. The CDR3 reads CASSLISWGTPRGTQYF. The CDR3 coding sequence is TGCGCCAGCAGCTTAATATCGTGGGGCACCCCCCGGGGTACGCAGTATTTT.

V and J are TRBV29-1 and TRBJ2-5; D possibly corresponds to TRBD2 (5 bases). CDR3 length equals 17 residues. Germline CDR1 and CDR2: SQVTM and ANQGSEA. V was shortened by 0 bases and J by 2 bases, with 19 bases between the two germline ends. As DNA, the CDR3 is TGCAGCGTTGAAGATGCGTGGTTGGAGGCGGAACAAGAGACCCAGTACTTC. It encodes CSVEDAWLEAEQETQYF. The full variable domain, rest sourced from reference TRBV29-1 and TRBJ2-5, is SAVISQKPSRDICQRGTSLTIQCQVDSQVTMMFWYRQQPGQSLTLIATANQGSEATYESGFVIDKFPISRPNLTFSTLTVSNMSPEDSSIYLCSVEDAWLEAEQETQYFGPGTRLLVL.

This chain joins TRBV29-1 and TRBJ1-3, with D unresolved. The CDR3 loop spans 11 amino acids. Between the trimmed V and J ends, which lost 7 bases and 4 bases, there was a span of 8 bases. The V gene's germline CDR1 is SQVTM and CDR2 ANQGSEA. CDR3 nucleotide sequence: TGCAGCGCCGAGAAGGGAAACACCATATATTTT. Its protein is CSAEKGNTIYF. Supplemented by reference TRBV29-1 and TRBJ1-3, the full variable domain reads SAVISQKPSRDICQRGTSLTIQCQVDSQVTMMFWYRQQPGQSLTLIATANQGSEATYESGFVIDKFPISRPNLTFSTLTVSNMSPEDSSIYLCSAEKGNTIYFGEGSWLTVV.

This chain links TRBV11-2 with TRBJ2-7; 7 positions match TRBD2. Losses at the gene ends were 1 base for V and 2 bases for J; bases not matched to a gene: 2. The CDR3 has 14 residues. Germline V CDR1 and CDR2: SGHAT, FQNNGV. CDR3 DNA: TGTGCCAGCAGCTTAGGCAGCGGGACCTACGAGCAGTACTTC. It is translated as CASSLGSGTYEQYF.

A single count supports this clone. The CDR3 region is CASSSLDRGPYNEQFF. The CDR3 DNA sequence: TGCGCCAGCAGCAGTCTCGACAGGGGGCCGTACAATGAGCAGTTCTTC. This chain uses TRBV4-1 with TRBJ2-1; 10 bases match TRBD1. In germline, CDR1 is MGHRA, CDR2 YSYEKL. With V trimmed by 5 bases and J by 4 bases, 8 bases remained unmatched. This CDR3 spans 16 amino acids.

Here the CDR3 reads CASSYRDNEQFF. The CDR3 nucleotides are TGTGCCAGCAGTTACAGGGACAATGAGCAGTTCTTC. This rearrangement joins TRBV27 to TRBJ2-1; D is perhaps TRBD1 (6 bases). The CDR3 contains 12 residues. Germline V lookup: CDR1 MNHEY, CDR2 SMNVEV (reference sequence). V lost 4 bases to trimming and J lost 5 bases, with 6 bases between them.

The chain recombines TRBV27 with TRBJ2-2, with D unresolved. The V gene's germline CDR1 is MNHEY and CDR2 SMNVEV (reference sequence). The V end lost 3 bases, the J end lost 0 bases, and 11 bases lay between the germline ends. The length of the CDR3 is 16 residues. CDR3 in amino acids: CASSFWAGANTGELFF. The CDR3 region has the DNA TGTGCCAGCAGTTTTTGGGCCGGAGCGAACACCGGGGAGCTGTTTTTT.

The CDR3 sequence is CASRPSVFLWNEQFF. The CDR3 DNA reads TGTGCCAGCAGACCTAGCGTCTTCCTGTGGAATGAGCAGTTCTTC. This chain joins TRBV28 and TRBJ2-1; D is perhaps TRBD2 (6 bases). The CDR3 is made up of 15 amino acids. Looked up from germline, CDR1 is MDHEN and CDR2 is SYDVKM. Trimming pared 6 bases from V and 7 bases from J, leaving 19 bases between.

The rearrangement joins TRBV19 to TRBJ2-7; 9 positions agree with TRBD1. V gave up 6 bases and J gave up 1 base; unmatched junction bases: 4. The germline gives CDR1 LNHDA, CDR2 SQIVND (reference sequence). This CDR3 has 14 amino acids. CDR3 coding DNA: TGTGCCAGTAGCGCCGGGACAGGGTCCTACGAGCAGTACTTC. This codes for CASSAGTGSYEQYF.